The T cell receptor beta chain under discussion was sequenced for a study of PD-L1 blockade in urothelial cancer. The overall study: From 2014, patients received atezolizumab, given as 1,200 mg intravenously every 3 weeks. The analyses of blood took place 3 weeks (second dose) and 6 weeks after treatment start.

This clone has a handful of counts. The CDR3 runs 13 residues. CDR1 is SGHVS and CDR2 is FQNEAQ in the germline V gene. The V end lost 2 bases, the J end lost 8 bases, and 11 bases lay between the germline ends. The sample's time point: pretreatment peripheral blood. Pretreatment sampling and on-treatment sampling together yielded between 1 and 8 samples for each patient. Synthetic TCR analog templates were spiked into each PCR. Sequencing used immunoSEQ multiplex PCR; TCRdb keeps in-frame clones, though not all of them. In the table there are roughly 87,000 clones, around 92% of which are singletons. The V call is TRBV7-8, the J call TRBJ2-3, with D unclear. Sequencing was performed on PBMCs, taken around atezolizumab (anti-PD-L1) treatment. This TCR derives from an elderly woman with urothelial cancer. CDR3 loop: CASSLQVLGTQYF. The CDR3 DNA is TGTGCCAGCAGCTTACAAGTCCTCGGTACGCAGTATTTT.